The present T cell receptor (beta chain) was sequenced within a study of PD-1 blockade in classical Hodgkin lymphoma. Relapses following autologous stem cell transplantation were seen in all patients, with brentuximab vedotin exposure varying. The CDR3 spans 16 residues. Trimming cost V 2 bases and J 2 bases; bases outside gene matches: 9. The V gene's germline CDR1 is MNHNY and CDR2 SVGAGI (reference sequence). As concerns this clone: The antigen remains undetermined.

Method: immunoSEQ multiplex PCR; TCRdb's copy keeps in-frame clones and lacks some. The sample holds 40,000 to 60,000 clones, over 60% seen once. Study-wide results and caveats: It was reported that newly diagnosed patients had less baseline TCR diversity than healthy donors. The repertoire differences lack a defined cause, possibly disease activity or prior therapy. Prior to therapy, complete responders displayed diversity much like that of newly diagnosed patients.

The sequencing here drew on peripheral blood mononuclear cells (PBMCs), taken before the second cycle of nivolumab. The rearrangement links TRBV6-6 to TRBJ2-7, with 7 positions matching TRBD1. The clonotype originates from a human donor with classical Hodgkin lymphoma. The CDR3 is CASSYIGGAFTYEQYF. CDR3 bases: TGTGCCAGCAGTTACATAGGGGGCGCATTCACCTACGAGCAGTACTTC.